The source of this TCR beta chain is a study of siplizumab effects on memory and regulatory T cells. Study-wide results and caveats: Fewer alloreactive sequences mapped to unstimulated CD4+ memory cells under siplizumab. The apparent diversity of naive T cells exceeded that of memory cells, and naive T cells seemed to make a major contribution to the alloresponse. With siplizumab, mappable alloreactive CD4+ clones averaged around 70% Treg-derived, versus over 25% in controls.

CDR1 is ENHRY, CDR2 SYGVKD, per germline. Germline trimming cut 7 bases from V and 0 bases from J; bases unmatched to any gene: 6. The CDR3 consists of 14 residues. This clone was recorded once. Its target is not known. About 9.2 x 10^4 TCR templates underwent assay in every sample. Measured with immunoSEQ multiplex PCR; TCRdb has only the in-frame clones, and not every one. The repertoire holds under 130,000 clones, with about 92% as singletons. The receptor comes from a human donor in good health. The genes are TRBV10-3 and TRBJ2-7; TRBD2 agrees at 7 bases. The sample comprised CD4+ T cells sorted from blood. The CDR3 spells CAIMAGTNSYEQYF. Here the CDR3 DNA reads TGTGCCATCATGGCCGGGACTAACTCCTACGAGCAGTACTTC.